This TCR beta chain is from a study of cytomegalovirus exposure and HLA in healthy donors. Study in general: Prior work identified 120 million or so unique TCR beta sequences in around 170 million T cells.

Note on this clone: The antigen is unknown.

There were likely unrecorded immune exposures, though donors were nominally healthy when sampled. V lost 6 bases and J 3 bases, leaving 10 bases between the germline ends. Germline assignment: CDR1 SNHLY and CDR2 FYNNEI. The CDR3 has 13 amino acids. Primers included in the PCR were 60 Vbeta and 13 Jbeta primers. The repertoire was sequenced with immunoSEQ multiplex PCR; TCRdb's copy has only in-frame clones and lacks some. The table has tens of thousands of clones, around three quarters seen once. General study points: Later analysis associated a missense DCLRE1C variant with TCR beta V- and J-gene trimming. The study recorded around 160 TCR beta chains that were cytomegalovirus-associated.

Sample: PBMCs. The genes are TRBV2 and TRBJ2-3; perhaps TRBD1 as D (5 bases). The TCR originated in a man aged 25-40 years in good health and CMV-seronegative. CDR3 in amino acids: CASSAPGTDTQYF. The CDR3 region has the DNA TGTGCCAGCAGCGCACCAGGGACAGATACGCAGTATTTT.